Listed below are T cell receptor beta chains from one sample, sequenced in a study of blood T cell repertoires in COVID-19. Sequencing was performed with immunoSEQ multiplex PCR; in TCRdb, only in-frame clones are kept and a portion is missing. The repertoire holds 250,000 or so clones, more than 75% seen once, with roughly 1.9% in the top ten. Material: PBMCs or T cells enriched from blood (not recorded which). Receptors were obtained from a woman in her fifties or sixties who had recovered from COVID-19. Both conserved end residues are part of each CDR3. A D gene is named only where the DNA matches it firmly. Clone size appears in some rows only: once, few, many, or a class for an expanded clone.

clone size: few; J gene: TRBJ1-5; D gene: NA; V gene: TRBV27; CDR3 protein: CASRPGSGGSNQPQHF; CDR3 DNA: TGTGCCAGCCGCCCTGGGTCTGGAGGTAGCAATCAGCCCCAGCATTTT
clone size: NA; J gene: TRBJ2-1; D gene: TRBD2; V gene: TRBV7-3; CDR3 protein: CASSLGLAGGYNEQFF; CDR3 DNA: TGTGCCAGCAGCTTAGGACTAGCGGGGGGATACAATGAGCAGTTCTTC
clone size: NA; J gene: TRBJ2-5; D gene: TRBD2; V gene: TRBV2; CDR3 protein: CASSDFHSTSGPQETQYF; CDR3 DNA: TGTGCCAGCAGTGATTTTCATTCAACTAGCGGGCCCCAAGAGACCCAGTACTTC
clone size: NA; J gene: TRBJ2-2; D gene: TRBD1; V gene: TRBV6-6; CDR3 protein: CASSKDRQGTGELFF; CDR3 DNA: TGTGCCAGCAGTAAGGATCGACAGGGGACCGGGGAGCTGTTTTTT
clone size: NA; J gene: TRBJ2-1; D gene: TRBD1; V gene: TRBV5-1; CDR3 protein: CASSAGTGSEQFF; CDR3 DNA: TGCGCCAGCAGCGCCGGGACAGGGAGTGAGCAGTTCTTC
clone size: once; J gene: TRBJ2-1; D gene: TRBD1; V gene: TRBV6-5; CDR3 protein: CASRHDRGLTNEQFF; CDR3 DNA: TGTGCCAGCAGACACGACAGGGGCTTGACGAATGAGCAGTTCTTC
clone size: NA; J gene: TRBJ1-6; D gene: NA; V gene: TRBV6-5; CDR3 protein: CASSPMRDGSPLHF; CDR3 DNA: TGTGCCAGCAGTCCCATGAGGGATGGTTCACCCCTCCACTTT
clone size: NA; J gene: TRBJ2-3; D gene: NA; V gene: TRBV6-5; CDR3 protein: CASLKALGLYPQYF; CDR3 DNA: TGTGCCAGCCTTAAGGCCCTGGGCCTTTACCCGCAGTATTTT
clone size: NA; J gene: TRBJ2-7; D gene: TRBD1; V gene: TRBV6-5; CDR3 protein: CASRGQGRTYEQYF; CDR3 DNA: TGTGCCAGCAGGGGACAGGGAAGGACCTACGAGCAGTACTTC
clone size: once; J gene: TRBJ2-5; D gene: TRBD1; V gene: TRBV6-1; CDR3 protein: CASSDAPHRGKETQYF; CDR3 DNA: TGTGCCAGCAGTGATGCCCCCCACAGGGGGAAAGAGACCCAGTACTTC
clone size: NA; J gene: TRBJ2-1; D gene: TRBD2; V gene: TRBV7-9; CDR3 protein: CASASGYNEQFF; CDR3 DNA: TGTGCCAGCGCTAGCGGATACAATGAGCAGTTCTTC
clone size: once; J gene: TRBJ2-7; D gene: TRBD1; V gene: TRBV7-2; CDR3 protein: CASSRGQFYEQYF; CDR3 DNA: TGTGCCAGCAGCCGGGGACAGTTCTACGAGCAGTACTTC
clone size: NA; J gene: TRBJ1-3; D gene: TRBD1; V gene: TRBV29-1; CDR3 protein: CSVGTGTAGNTIYF; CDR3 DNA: TGCAGCGTTGGGACAGGGACCGCTGGAAACACCATATATTTT
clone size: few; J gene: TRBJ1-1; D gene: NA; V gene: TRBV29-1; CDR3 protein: CSVQGTSKNTEAFF; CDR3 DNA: TGCAGCGTGCAGGGAACATCGAAGAACACTGAAGCTTTCTTT
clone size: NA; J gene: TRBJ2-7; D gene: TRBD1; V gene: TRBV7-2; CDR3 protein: CASSWISQGAILDEQYF; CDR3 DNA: TGTGCCAGCAGCTGGATATCACAGGGGGCAATTCTCGACGAGCAGTACTTC
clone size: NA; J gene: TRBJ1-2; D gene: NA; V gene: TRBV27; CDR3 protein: CASSSQVNYGYTF; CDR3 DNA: TGTGCCAGCAGTTCACAGGTTAACTATGGCTACACCTTC
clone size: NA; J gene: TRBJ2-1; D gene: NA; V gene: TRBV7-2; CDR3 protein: CASSLLPPTRPSYNEQFF; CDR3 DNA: TGTGCCAGCAGTCTCCTGCCCCCTACTCGCCCCTCCTACAATGAGCAGTTCTTC
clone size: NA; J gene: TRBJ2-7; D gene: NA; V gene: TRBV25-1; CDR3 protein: CASSDPQGSSYEQYF; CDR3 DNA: TGTGCCAGCAGTGATCCGCAGGGGTCCTCCTACGAGCAGTACTTC
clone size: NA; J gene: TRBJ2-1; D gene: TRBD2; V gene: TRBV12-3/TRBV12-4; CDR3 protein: CASTRGGRGEQFF; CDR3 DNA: TGTGCCAGCACCCGGGGGGGCCGCGGTGAGCAGTTCTTC
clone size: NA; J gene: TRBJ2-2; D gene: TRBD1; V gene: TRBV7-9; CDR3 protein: CASSLRDRAGELFF; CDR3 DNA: TGTGCCAGCAGCTTACGCGACAGGGCGGGGGAGCTGTTTTTT
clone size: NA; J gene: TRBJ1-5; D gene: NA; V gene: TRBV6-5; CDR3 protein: CASSYSRLDGNQPQHF; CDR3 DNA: TGTGCCAGCAGTTACTCGAGACTAGATGGCAATCAGCCCCAGCATTTT
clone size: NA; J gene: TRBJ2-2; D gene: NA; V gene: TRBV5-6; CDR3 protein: CASSKGTLASHTGELFF; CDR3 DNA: TGTGCCAGCAGCAAAGGGACATTAGCGAGTCACACCGGGGAGCTGTTTTTT
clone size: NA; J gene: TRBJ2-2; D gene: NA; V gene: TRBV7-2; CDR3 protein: CASRARSERPNTGELFF; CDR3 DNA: TGTGCCAGCAGAGCTCGTAGCGAGCGACCGAACACCGGGGAGCTGTTTTTT
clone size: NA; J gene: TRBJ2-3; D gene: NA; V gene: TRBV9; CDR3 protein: CASSVSPGSTDTQYF; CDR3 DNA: TGTGCCAGCAGCGTAAGTCCAGGTAGCACAGATACGCAGTATTTT
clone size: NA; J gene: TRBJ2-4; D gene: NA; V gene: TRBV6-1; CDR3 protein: CASSELHRKNIQYF; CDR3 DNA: TGTGCCAGCAGTGAATTGCACAGAAAAAACATTCAGTACTTC
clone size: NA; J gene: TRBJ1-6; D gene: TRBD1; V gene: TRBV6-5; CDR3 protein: CASSYLDRVNSPLHF; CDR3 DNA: TGTGCCAGCAGTTACCTAGACAGGGTTAATTCACCCCTCCACTTT
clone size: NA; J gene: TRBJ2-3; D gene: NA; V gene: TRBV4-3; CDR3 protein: CASSQGAYPTDTQYF; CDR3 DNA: TGCGCCAGCAGCCAGGGGGCCTACCCCACAGATACGCAGTATTTT
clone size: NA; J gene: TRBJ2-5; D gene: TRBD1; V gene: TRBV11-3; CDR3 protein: CASSGKQGVGETQYF; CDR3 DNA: TGTGCCAGCAGCGGGAAACAGGGGGTCGGAGAGACCCAGTACTTC
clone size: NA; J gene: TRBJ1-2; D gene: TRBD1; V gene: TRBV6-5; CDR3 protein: CASQDRDLYGYTF; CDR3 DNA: TGTGCCAGCCAAGACAGGGATCTATATGGCTACACCTTC
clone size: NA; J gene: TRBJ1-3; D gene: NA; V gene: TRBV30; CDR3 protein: CAWSRAGRSGNTIYF; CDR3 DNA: TGTGCCTGGAGTCGGGCAGGGAGGTCTGGAAACACCATATATTTT
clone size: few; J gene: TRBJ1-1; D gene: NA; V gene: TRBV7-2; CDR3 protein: CASSEFRNTEAFF; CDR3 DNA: TGTGCCAGCAGCGAGTTTCGAAACACTGAAGCTTTCTTT
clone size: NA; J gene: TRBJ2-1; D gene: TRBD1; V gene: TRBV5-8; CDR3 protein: CASSLVGAGGAYNEQFF; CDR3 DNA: TGTGCCAGCAGCTTGGTTGGTGCAGGGGGCGCCTACAATGAGCAGTTCTTC
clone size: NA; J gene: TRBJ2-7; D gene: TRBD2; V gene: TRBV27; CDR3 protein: CASSHTSGNSYEQYF; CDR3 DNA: TGTGCCAGCAGCCATACTAGCGGGAACTCCTACGAGCAGTACTTC
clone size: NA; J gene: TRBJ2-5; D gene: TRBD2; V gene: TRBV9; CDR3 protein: CASSVGNTGGETQYF; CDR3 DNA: TGTGCCAGCAGCGTAGGAAATACGGGGGGTGAGACCCAGTACTTC
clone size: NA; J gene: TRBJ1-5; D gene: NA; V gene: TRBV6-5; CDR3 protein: CASSYSSGEPNQPQHF; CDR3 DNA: TGTGCCAGCAGTTACTCGAGCGGAGAACCCAATCAGCCCCAGCATTTT
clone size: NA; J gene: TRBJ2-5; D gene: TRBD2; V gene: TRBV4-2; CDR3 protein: CASSQELATQETQYF; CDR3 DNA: TGTGCCAGCAGCCAAGAACTAGCGACCCAAGAGACCCAGTACTTC
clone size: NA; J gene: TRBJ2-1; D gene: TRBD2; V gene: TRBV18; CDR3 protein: CASSPLWEGYNEQFF; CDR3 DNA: TGTGCCAGCTCACCATTGTGGGAGGGGTACAATGAGCAGTTCTTC
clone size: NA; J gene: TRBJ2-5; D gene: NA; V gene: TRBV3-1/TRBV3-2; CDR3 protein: CASSLAGAGETQYF; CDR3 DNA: TGTGCCAGCAGCCTCGCAGGTGCTGGGGAGACCCAGTACTTC
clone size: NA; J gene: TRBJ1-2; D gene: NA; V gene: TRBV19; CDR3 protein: CASSKLYGYTF; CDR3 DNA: TGTGCCAGTAGTAAACTCTATGGCTACACCTTC
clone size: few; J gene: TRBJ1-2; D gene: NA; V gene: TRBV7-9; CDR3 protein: CASYSANYGYTF; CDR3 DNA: TGTGCCAGCTATTCAGCTAACTATGGCTACACCTTC
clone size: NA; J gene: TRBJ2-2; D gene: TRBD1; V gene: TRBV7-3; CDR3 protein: CASSSPTGVRAGELFF; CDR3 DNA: TGTGCCAGCAGCTCGCCCACAGGGGTCCGGGCCGGGGAGCTGTTTTTT
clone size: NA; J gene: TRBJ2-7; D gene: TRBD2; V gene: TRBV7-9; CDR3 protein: CASSKLAGPQYEQYF; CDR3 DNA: TGTGCCAGCAGCAAATTAGCGGGTCCTCAGTACGAGCAGTACTTC
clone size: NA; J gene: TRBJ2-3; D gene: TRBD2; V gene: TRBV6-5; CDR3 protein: CASSRSTSGNTQYF; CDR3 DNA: TGTGCCAGCAGCCGATCGACTAGCGGGAATACGCAGTATTTT
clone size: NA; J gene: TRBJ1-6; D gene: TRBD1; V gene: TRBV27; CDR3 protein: CASRRQGMSLNSPLHF; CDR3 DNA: TGTGCCAGCAGACGACAGGGTATGAGCTTAAATTCACCCCTCCACTTT
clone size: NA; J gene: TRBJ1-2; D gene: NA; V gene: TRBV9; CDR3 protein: CASSVEAGSDGYTF; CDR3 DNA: TGTGCCAGCAGCGTAGAGGCAGGGTCGGATGGCTACACCTTC
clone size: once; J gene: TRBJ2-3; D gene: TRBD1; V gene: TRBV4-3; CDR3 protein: CASSQDFQGAPDTQYF; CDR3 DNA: TGCGCCAGCAGCCAAGATTTCCAGGGGGCGCCTGATACGCAGTATTTT
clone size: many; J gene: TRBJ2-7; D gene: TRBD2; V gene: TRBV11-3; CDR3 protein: CASSARLAGYDEQYF; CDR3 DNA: TGTGCCAGCAGCGCTCGACTAGCGGGGTACGACGAGCAGTACTTC
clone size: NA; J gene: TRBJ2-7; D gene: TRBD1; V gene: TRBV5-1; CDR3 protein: CASSLGTGGRDEQYF; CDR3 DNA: TGCGCCAGCAGCTTGGGGACAGGGGGCCGGGACGAGCAGTACTTC
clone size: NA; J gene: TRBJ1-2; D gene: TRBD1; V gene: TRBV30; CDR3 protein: CAWSADPGTGLYGYTF; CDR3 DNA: TGTGCCTGGAGCGCCGACCCCGGGACAGGGCTCTATGGCTACACCTTC
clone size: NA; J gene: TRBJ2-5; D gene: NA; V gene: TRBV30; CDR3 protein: CACSPGETQYF; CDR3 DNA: TGTGCCTGCTCCCCGGGGGAGACCCAGTACTTC
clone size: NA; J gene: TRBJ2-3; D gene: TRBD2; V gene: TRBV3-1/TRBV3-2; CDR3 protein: CASSHRRGARDTQYF; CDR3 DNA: TGTGCCAGCAGCCATCGGCGGGGGGCCCGGGATACGCAGTATTTT
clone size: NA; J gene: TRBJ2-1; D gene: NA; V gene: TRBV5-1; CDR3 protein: CASSLRRGMRNEQFF; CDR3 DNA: TGCGCCAGCAGCTTGAGGAGGGGAATGCGAAATGAGCAGTTCTTC